Below, 7 T cell receptor beta chains from the same sample are listed, as sequenced in a study of blood T cell repertoires in COVID-19. Sequenced by immunoSEQ multiplex PCR; TCRdb stores in-frame clones only, minus some. The sample includes approximately 220,000 clones, about 80% of them seen just once. The sequencing input was peripheral blood. Receptors were obtained from a woman aged 60 to 75 with acute or convalescent COVID-19.

V gene TRBV2 combines with J gene TRBJ1-1; D is possibly TRBD1 (5 bases). Per the germline V gene, CDR1 is SNHLY and CDR2 is FYNNEI. The V and J ends lost 7 bases and 3 bases respectively, with 9 bases between them. The CDR3 runs to 12 residues. The DNA for the CDR3 is TGTGCCAGCACACGGGGGGACACTGAAGCTTTCTTT. It translates to CASTRGDTEAFF.

This chain connects TRBV9 to TRBJ1-2, with D possibly matching TRBD1 (6 bases). The CDR3 is 15 amino acids. V was clipped by 4 bases and J by 1 base, with 14 bases between them. The germline CDR1 and CDR2 sequences are SGDLS and YYNGEE. This chain's CDR3 is CASSPQTGINYGYTF. As DNA, the CDR3 is TGTGCCAGCAGCCCACAGACAGGAATTAACTATGGCTACACCTTC.

This clone has only one observation. The chain couples TRBV4-2 to TRBJ2-3; 13 positions match TRBD2. There are 17 residues in the CDR3. V lost 1 base, J lost 2 bases, and 3 bases stayed unmatched. CDR1 LGHNA and CDR2 YNFKEQ come from the germline V gene. The CDR3 region has the DNA TGTGCCAGCAGCCAAGGACTAGCGGGGGGCGTCACAGATACGCAGTATTTT. This codes for CASSQGLAGGVTDTQYF.

V usage is TRBV2 and J usage is TRBJ2-2, with a tentative D call TRBD2 (5 bases). The germline V gene has CDR1 SNHLY and CDR2 FYNNEI. The CDR3 contains 14 residues. V was trimmed by 4 bases and J by 7 bases, leaving 13 bases between them. The CDR3 reads CASSGVLADGELFF. CDR3 coding DNA: TGTGCCAGCAGTGGTGTTCTAGCCGACGGGGAGCTGTTTTTT.

This clone was seen more than once but under ten times. The chain joins TRBV11-1 to TRBJ2-5, with TRBD1 matching 7 bases. Germline values: CDR1 SGHAT, CDR2 FQDESV (reference sequence). The length of the CDR3 is 15 residues. V shed 5 bases, J shed 8 bases, and the junction held 14 bases outside the gene matches. Here the CDR3 DNA reads TGTGCCAGCAGCCGACAGGGTTTGGGACGATTTACCCAGTACTTC. It specifies CASSRQGLGRFTQYF. Supplemented by reference TRBV11-1 and TRBJ2-5, the full variable domain reads EAEVAQSPRYKITEKSQAVAFWCDPISGHATLYWYRQILGQGPELLVQFQDESVVDDSQLPKDRFSAERLKGVDSTLKIQPAELGDSAMYLCASSRQGLGRFTQYFGPGTRLLVL.

CDR3 in DNA: TGTGCCAGCAGTTTAGGGACAGGGCGGGACTATGGCTACACCTTC. Protein: CASSLGTGRDYGYTF. This chain connects TRBV28 to TRBJ1-2; TRBD1 matches 9 bases. The CDR3 runs 15 residues. From germline, CDR1 is MDHEN and CDR2 SYDVKM. Unmatched junction bases numbered 4, after V lost 2 bases and J lost 3 bases.

This clone was counted between two and nine times. The rearrangement joins TRBV9 to TRBJ1-2, with D perhaps matching TRBD1 (5 bases). Germline V gives CDR1 SGDLS, CDR2 YYNGEE. The CDR3 spans 13 residues. V lost 3 bases to trimming and J lost 0 bases, with 6 bases between them. This chain's CDR3 is CASSGGANYGYTF. The DNA for the CDR3 is TGTGCCAGCAGCGGGGGGGCTAACTATGGCTACACCTTC. Variable domain in full (rest from reference TRBV9 and TRBJ1-2): DSGVTQTPKHLITATGQRVTLRCSPRSGDLSVYWYQQSLDQGLQFLIQYYNGEERAKGNILERFSAQQFPDLHSELNLSSLELGDSALYFCASSGGANYGYTFGSGTRLTVV.